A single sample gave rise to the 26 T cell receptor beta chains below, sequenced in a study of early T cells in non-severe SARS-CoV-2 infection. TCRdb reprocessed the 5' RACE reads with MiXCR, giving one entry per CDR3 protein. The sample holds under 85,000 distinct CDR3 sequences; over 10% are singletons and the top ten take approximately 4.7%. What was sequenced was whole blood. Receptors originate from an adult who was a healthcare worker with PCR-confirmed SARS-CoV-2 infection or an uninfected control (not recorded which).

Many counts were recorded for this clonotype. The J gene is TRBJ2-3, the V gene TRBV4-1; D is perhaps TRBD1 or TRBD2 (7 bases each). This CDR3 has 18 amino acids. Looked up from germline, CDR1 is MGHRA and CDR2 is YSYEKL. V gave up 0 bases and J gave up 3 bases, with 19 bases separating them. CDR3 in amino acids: CASSQDQEGRGGTDTQYF. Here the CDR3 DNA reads TGCGCCAGCAGCCAAGATCAGGAGGGCAGGGGGGGTACAGATACGCAGTATTTT.

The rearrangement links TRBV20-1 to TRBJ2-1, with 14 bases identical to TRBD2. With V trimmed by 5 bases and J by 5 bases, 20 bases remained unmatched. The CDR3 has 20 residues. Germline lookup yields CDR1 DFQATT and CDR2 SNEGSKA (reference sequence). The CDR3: CSAPRPFGTSGSIADNEQFF. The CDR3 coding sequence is TGCAGTGCTCCTCGACCTTTCGGGACTAGCGGGAGTATTGCTGACAATGAGCAGTTCTTC.

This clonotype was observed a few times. The CDR3, as DNA: TGCAGTGCCGCTGACAGGGTGGCCGGGGAGCTGTTTTTT. Translating it yields CSAADRVAGELFF. The rearrangement joins TRBV20-1 to TRBJ2-2, with 7 bases matching TRBD1. Losses at the gene ends were 6 bases for V and 6 bases for J; bases not matched to a gene: 7. CDR1 DFQATT and CDR2 SNEGSKA come from the germline V gene (reference sequence). The CDR3 sequence is 13 residues long.

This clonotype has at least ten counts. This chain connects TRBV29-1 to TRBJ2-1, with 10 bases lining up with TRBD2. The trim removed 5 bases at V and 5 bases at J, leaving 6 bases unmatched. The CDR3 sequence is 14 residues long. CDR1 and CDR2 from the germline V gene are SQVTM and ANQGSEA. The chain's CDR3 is CSVRSSGGNNEQFF. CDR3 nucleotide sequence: TGCAGCGTTCGGTCTAGCGGGGGAAACAATGAGCAGTTCTTC.

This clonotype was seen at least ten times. CDR3 amino acids: CASSGTSGGPQETQYF. The DNA of the CDR3 is TGTGCCAGCAGCGGGACTAGCGGGGGCCCCCAAGAGACCCAGTACTTC. This chain links TRBV9 with TRBJ2-5; 13 nucleotides line up with TRBD2. Germline V gives CDR1 SGDLS, CDR2 YYNGEE. This CDR3 spans 16 amino acids. J lost 1 base, V lost 3 bases, and 3 bases had no gene match.

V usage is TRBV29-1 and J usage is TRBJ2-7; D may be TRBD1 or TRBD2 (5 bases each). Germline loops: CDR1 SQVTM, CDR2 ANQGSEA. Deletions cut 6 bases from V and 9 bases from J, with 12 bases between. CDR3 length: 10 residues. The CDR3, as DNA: TGCAGCGTGGGGGACCCTACGCAGTACTTC. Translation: CSVGDPTQYF.

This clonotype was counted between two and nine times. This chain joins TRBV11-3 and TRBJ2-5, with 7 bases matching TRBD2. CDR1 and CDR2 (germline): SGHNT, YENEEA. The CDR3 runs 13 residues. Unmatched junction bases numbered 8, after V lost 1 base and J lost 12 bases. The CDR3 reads CASSLGGTREEYF. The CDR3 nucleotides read TGTGCCAGCAGCTTAGGTGGAACTCGGGAGGAGTACTTC.

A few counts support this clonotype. The CDR3 region is CARWDTYYEQYF. The CDR3, as DNA: TGTGCCAGATGGGACACATACTACGAGCAGTACTTC. This sequence joins TRBV6-5 and TRBJ2-7, with D maybe TRBD1 (6 bases). Deletions cut 9 bases from V and 3 bases from J, with 12 bases between. Germline CDR1 is MNHEY and CDR2 is SVGAGI. The length of the CDR3 is 12 residues.

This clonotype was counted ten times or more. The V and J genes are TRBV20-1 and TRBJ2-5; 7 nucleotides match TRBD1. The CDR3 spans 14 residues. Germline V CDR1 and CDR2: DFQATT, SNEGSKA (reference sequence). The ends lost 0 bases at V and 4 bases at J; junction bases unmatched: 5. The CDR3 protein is CSARDPQGLETQYF. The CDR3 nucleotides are TGCAGTGCTAGAGACCCACAGGGGTTAGAGACCCAGTACTTC.

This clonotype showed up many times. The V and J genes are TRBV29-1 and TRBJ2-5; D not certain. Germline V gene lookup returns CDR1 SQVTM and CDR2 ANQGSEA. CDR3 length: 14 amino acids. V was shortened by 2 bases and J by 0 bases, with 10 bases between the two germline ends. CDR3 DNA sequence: TGCAGCGTTGAATTCTACGGTGACCAAGAGACCCAGTACTTC. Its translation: CSVEFYGDQETQYF.

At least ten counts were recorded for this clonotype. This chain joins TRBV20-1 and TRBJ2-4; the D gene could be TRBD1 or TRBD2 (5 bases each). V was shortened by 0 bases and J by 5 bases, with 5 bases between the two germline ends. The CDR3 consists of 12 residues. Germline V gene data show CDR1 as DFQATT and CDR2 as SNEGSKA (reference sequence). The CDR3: CSAREGQNIQYF. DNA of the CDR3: TGCAGTGCTAGAGAGGGACAAAACATTCAGTACTTC.

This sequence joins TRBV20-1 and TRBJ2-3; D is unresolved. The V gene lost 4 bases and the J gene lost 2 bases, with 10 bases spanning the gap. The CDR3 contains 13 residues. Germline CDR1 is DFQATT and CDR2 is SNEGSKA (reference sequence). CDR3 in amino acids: CSAKVVVTDTQYF. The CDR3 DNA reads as TGCAGTGCTAAAGTGGTCGTCACAGATACGCAGTATTTT.

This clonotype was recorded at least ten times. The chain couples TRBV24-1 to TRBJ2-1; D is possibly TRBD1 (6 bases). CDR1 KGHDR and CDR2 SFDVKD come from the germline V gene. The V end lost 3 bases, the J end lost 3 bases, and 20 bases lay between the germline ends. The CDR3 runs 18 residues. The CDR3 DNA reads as TGTGCCACCAGTGATCCCTCCCCGCAAAAGGGGGTCTACAATGAGCAGTTCTTC. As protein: CATSDPSPQKGVYNEQFF.

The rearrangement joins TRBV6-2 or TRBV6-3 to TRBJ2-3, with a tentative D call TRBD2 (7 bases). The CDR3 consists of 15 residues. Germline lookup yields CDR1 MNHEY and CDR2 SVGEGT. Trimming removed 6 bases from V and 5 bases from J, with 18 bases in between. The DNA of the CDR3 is TGTGCCAGCAGCGCCGCCCCGGGGGGCAGAGATACGCAGTATTTT. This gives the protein CASSAAPGGRDTQYF.

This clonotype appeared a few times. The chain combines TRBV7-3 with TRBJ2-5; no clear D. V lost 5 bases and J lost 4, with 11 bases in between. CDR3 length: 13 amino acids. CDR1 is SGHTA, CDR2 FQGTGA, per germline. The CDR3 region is CASSTGLRETQYF. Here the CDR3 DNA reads TGTGCCAGCAGCACGGGCCTCCGAGAGACCCAGTACTTC.

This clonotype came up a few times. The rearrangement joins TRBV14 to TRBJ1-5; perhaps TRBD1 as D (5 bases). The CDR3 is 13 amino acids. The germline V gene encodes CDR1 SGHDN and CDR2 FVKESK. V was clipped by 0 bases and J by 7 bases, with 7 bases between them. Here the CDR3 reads CASSQEGEQPQHF. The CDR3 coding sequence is TGTGCCAGCAGCCAAGAAGGGGAGCAGCCCCAGCATTTT.

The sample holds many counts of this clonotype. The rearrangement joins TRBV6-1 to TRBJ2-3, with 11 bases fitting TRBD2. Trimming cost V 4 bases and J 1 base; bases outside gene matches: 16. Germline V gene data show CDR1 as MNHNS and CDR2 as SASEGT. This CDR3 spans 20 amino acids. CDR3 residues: CASSARRLLAGDRRTDTQYF. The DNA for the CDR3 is TGTGCCAGCAGTGCGAGACGGCTACTAGCGGGGGACCGACGCACAGATACGCAGTATTTT.

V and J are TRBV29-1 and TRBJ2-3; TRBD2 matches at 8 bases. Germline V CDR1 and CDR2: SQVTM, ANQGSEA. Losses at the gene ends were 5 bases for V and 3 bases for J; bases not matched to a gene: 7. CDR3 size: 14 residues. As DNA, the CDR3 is TGCAGCGTTAACCGGGAGGGCCGGACAGATACGCAGTATTTT. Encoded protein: CSVNREGRTDTQYF.

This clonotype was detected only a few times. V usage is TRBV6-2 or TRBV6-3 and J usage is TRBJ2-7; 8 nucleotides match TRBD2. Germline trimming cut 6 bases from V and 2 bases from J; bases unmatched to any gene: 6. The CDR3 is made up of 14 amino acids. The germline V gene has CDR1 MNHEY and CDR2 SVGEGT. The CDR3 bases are TGTGCCAGCAGCTATAGCGGGGTAGCCTACGAGCAGTACTTC. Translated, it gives CASSYSGVAYEQYF.

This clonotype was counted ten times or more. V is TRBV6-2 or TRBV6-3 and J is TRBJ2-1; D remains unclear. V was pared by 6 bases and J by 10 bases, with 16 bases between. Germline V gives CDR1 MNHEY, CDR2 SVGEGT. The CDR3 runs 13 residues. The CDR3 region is CASSRRGQGEQFF. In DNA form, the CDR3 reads TGTGCCAGCAGCCGCCGTGGGCAAGGAGAGCAGTTCTTC.

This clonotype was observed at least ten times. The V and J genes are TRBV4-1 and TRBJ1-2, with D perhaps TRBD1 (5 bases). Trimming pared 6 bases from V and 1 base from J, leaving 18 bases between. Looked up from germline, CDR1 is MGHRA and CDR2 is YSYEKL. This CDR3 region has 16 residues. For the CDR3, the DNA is TGCGCCAGCAGTCACAGGAAGGGACTAGTTAACTATGGCTACACCTTC. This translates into CASSHRKGLVNYGYTF.

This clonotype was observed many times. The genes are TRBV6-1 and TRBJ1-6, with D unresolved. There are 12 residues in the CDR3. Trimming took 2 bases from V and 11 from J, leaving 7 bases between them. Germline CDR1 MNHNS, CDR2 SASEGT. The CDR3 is CASSEPMTPLHF. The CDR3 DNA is TGTGCCAGCAGTGAACCTATGACACCCCTCCACTTT.

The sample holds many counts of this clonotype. This CDR3 reads CASSHPFGQAADNQPQHF. As DNA, the CDR3 is TGTGCCAGCAGTCATCCGTTCGGACAGGCGGCGGATAATCAGCCCCAGCATTTT. V is TRBV28 and J is TRBJ1-5; 7 nucleotides align to TRBD1. The germline V gene has CDR1 MDHEN and CDR2 SYDVKM. The J segment lost 4 bases and the V segment lost 5 bases, leaving 17 bases of the junction unmatched. The CDR3 runs to 18 residues.

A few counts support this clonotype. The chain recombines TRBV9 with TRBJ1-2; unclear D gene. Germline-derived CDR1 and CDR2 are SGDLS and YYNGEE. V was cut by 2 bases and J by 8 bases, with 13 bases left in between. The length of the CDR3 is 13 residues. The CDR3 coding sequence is TGTGCCAGCAGCGTGCTTCTTCATAGGGGCTACACCTTC. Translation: CASSVLLHRGYTF.

The chain's CDR3 is CASSNRGGMFTEAFF. As DNA, the CDR3 is TGTGCCAGTAGTAACAGGGGCGGAATGTTCACTGAAGCTTTCTTT. J is TRBJ1-1 and V is TRBV19; TRBD1 matches at 7 bases. CDR1 and CDR2 from the germline V gene are LNHDA and SQIVND (reference sequence). The CDR3 consists of 15 residues. Germline trimming cut 4 bases from V and 4 bases from J; bases unmatched to any gene: 9.

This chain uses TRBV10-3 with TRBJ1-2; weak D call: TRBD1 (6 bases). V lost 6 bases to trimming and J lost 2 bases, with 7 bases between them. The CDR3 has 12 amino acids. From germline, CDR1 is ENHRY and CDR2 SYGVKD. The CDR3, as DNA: TGTGCCATCAGCCAGGGGAACTATGGCTACACCTTC. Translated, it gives CAISQGNYGYTF.